Sequencing of this T cell receptor beta chain was carried out in a study of blood T cell repertoires in COVID-19. Whole-study context: Acute-phase and convalescent COVID-19 samples originated in the United States, Italy and Spain.

Source study methods: Amplifying reference gene primers gave estimates of nucleated cell counts. Here immunoSEQ multiplex PCR was the method, and the copy in TCRdb shows in-frame clones only, minus some. V, J and clone size derive from that table, while D and trimming were established from the DNA sequence. Of 230,000 or so clones in the sample, 89% are singletons; the top ten hold approximately 5%. The germline gives CDR1 SGHTA, CDR2 FQGNSA. V lost 3 bases and J 1 base, leaving 14 bases between the germline ends. The CDR3 contains 16 residues. Source material: peripheral blood. The chain links TRBV7-2 to TRBJ2-3; weak D call: TRBD2 (6 bases). The source is a woman aged 40 to 50 who had recovered from COVID-19. The CDR3 spells CASSLPRGARTDTQYF. The CDR3 nucleotides are TGTGCCAGCAGCTTGCCGCGCGGGGCTCGCACAGATACGCAGTATTTT.